This entry features one T cell receptor (beta chain) sequence. At one boundary the junction diverges from the germline segment, which might be a read error. Per the original data handling: The authors estimated nucleated cell counts from reference gene primer amplification. Repertoires were generated with immunoSEQ multiplex PCR, while TCRdb's copy carries only in-frame clones and drops some. Clone size and V and J calls were adopted from that table, with D and trimming inferred from the DNA. The sample includes about 220,000 clones, roughly 88% of them seen just once. These data belong to a study of blood T cell repertoires in COVID-19. Participants spanned ages roughly 18 to 95 years and resided in 24 US areas. Researchers sorted participants into cohorts using their self-reported clinical history. Germline assignment: CDR1 SNHLY and CDR2 FYNNEI. The CDR3 is 15 amino acids.

The rearrangement links TRBV2 to TRBJ1-4, with D unresolved. Sequenced input: PBMCs or T cells enriched from blood (not recorded which). The clonotype was recovered from a woman aged 45 to 65 with acute COVID-19. CDR3 DNA: TGTGCCAGCAGGGAAGTAGAAGCAACTAATGAAAAACTGTTTTTT. This sequence encodes CASREVEATNEKLFF.